The 13 T cell receptor beta chains presented below share a single source sample, sequenced in a study of T-cell memory formation after mild COVID-19. TCRdb called the 5' RACE reads again in MiXCR, with one record for every CDR3 protein. The profile shows hundreds of thousands of distinct CDR3 sequences, approximately 27% of them singletons. What was sequenced was PBMCs or a T cell subset sorted from them (not recorded which). All receptors come from an adult woman who had mild COVID-19 (a few samples of this study predate the infection). Cell type and time point are not known.

This clonotype has a handful of counts. This chain links TRBV5-1 with TRBJ2-2; 8 positions agree with TRBD1. Trimming removed 5 bases from V and 6 bases from J; junction bases left unmatched: 3. This CDR3 region has 13 residues. Germline V lookup: CDR1 SGHRS, CDR2 YFSETQ. The CDR3: CASRPTGAGELFF. In nucleotides, the CDR3 is TGCGCCAGCAGACCGACAGGGGCCGGGGAGCTGTTTTTT.

The chain links TRBV7-9 to TRBJ2-3; 8 bases line up with TRBD2. Germline CDR1 is SEHNR and CDR2 is FQNEAQ (reference sequence). The V and J ends lost 5 bases and 0 bases, in that order; junction bases with no gene match: 10. The CDR3 sequence is 17 residues long. CDR3 bases: TGTGCCAGCAGCACCGGACTAGCCGTCCCTAGCACAGATACGCAGTATTTT. It yields the protein CASSTGLAVPSTDTQYF.

The chain links TRBV7-9 to TRBJ2-2; 7 bases line up with TRBD2. CDR1 SEHNR and CDR2 FQNEAQ come from the germline V gene (reference sequence). The CDR3 spans 17 residues. V was clipped by 5 bases and J by 7 bases; unmatched bases: 16. CDR3 in DNA: TGTGCCAGCAGCCCCTCCAACCTAGCGGTCGGTAGCGGGGAGCTGTTTTTT. Translating gives CASSPSNLAVGSGELFF.

This clonotype occurred a few times. The chain joins TRBV27 to TRBJ1-1; D not resolved. CDR1 and CDR2 (germline): MNHEY, SMNVEV (reference sequence). CDR3 length equals 13 residues. Trimming removed 0 bases at V and 5 bases at J, with 7 bases between. Here the CDR3 reads CASSLSSLTEAFF. The CDR3, as DNA: TGTGCCAGCAGTTTATCGAGTTTGACTGAAGCTTTCTTT.

This clonotype appeared a few times. This sequence joins TRBV7-9 and TRBJ2-7; 7 bases fit TRBD2. CDR3 length equals 17 residues. The V gene end was trimmed by 1 base and the J gene end by 3 bases; junction bases not matched to a gene: 12. In germline, CDR1 is SEHNR, CDR2 FQNEAQ (reference sequence). CDR3 protein: CASSLVKGAGLYYEQYF. Here the CDR3 DNA reads TGTGCCAGCAGCTTAGTTAAAGGAGCGGGACTATACTACGAGCAGTACTTC.

The CDR3 nucleotides are TGTGCCAGCAGTCCCCTGCACGAGCAGTTCTTC. Encoded protein: CASSPLHEQFF. The V gene is TRBV12-3 or TRBV12-4, the J gene TRBJ2-1, with no clear D. The CDR3 runs 11 residues. V was pared by 5 bases and J by 10 bases, with 9 bases between.

The chain links TRBV7-3 to TRBJ1-2, with 9 bases identical to TRBD1. The junction had 11 bases not matched to a gene; V was cut back by 2 bases and J by 7 bases. Per the germline V gene, CDR1 is SGHTA and CDR2 is FQGTGA. CDR3 size: 16 residues. For the CDR3, the DNA is TGTGCCAGCAGCTTAGCCGCGCCGGGACAGGGAGGTGGCTACACCTTC. This codes for CASSLAAPGQGGGYTF.

In this sample, this clonotype turned up a few times. V gene TRBV12-3 or TRBV12-4 combines with J gene TRBJ2-3; tentatively, D is TRBD2 (5 bases). CDR3 length equals 13 residues. V was shortened by 3 bases and J by 6 bases, with 10 bases between the two germline ends. As DNA, the CDR3 is TGTGCCAGCAGTTTCTTCCCGGGGGATACGCAGTATTTT. Encoded protein: CASSFFPGDTQYF.

The V call is TRBV4-1, the J call TRBJ2-2; the match to TRBD2 covers 9 bases. Germline V CDR1 and CDR2: MGHRA, YSYEKL. The CDR3 length is 14 residues. The ends lost 4 bases at V and 6 bases at J; junction bases unmatched: 3. CDR3 in amino acids: CASSPAGGPGELFF. In DNA, the CDR3 is TGCGCCAGCAGCCCAGCGGGGGGCCCCGGGGAGCTGTTTTTT.

The rearrangement joins TRBV10-3 to TRBJ2-1, with unresolved D. Germline V lookup: CDR1 ENHRY, CDR2 SYGVKD. V lost 3 bases and J 5 bases, leaving 5 bases between the germline ends. The CDR3 contains 12 residues. CDR3 protein: CAISDADNEQFF. CDR3 DNA sequence: TGTGCCATCAGTGACGCGGACAATGAGCAGTTCTTC.

This clonotype was counted between two and nine times. The chain couples TRBV7-9 to TRBJ1-1, with D possibly matching TRBD1 (5 bases). The germline V gene has CDR1 SEHNR and CDR2 FQNEAQ (reference sequence). The CDR3 has 14 amino acids. The germline V and J ends were trimmed by 3 bases and 8 bases, with 16 bases remaining between them. CDR3 bases: TGTGCCAGCAGCTTGGTGGGACGTATACGAGAAGCTTTCTTT. Amino acids: CASSLVGRIREAFF. Combining the CDR3 with reference TRBV7-9 and TRBJ1-1 gives the whole variable domain DTGVSQNPRHKITKRGQNVTFRCDPISEHNRLYWYRQTLGQGPEFLTYFQNEAQLEKSRLLSDRFSAERPKGSFSTLEIQRTEQGDSAMYLCASSLVGRIREAFFGQGTRLTVV.

The table lists this clonotype with a few counts. V gene TRBV20-1 combines with J gene TRBJ2-7; 8 nucleotides match TRBD1. CDR3 length: 15 residues. The germline CDR1 and CDR2 sequences are DFQATT and SNEGSKA (reference sequence). V shed 5 bases and J 1 base; nucleotides not matched to a gene: 10. The CDR3 sequence: CSAGGQGSPSYEQYF. The CDR3 bases are TGCAGTGCTGGCGGACAGGGCTCCCCTTCCTACGAGCAGTACTTC.

This rearrangement joins TRBV5-4 to TRBJ2-7; 8 bases match TRBD1. The CDR3 loop spans 14 amino acids. Germline CDR1 SGHNT, CDR2 YYREEE (reference sequence). Unmatched junction bases numbered 8, after V lost 4 bases and J lost 5 bases. The CDR3 sequence: CASSPGQEANEQYF. CDR3 bases: TGTGCCAGCAGCCCGGGACAGGAAGCCAACGAGCAGTACTTC. The entire variable domain, with the rest obtained from reference TRBV5-4 and TRBJ2-7, is as follows: ETGVTQSPTHLIKTRGQQVTLRCSSQSGHNTVSWYQQALGQGPQFIFQYYREEENGRGNFPPRFSGLQFPNYSSELNVNALELDDSALYLCASSPGQEANEQYFGPGTRLTVT.